These 20 T cell receptor beta chains share one sample of origin, sequenced in a study of PD-1 blockade in mismatch repair-deficient tumors. Profiling relied on immunoSEQ multiplex PCR, and the TCRdb table lists in-frame clones only, not all of them. The sample contains about 84,000 clones, approximately 84% of which appear only once. The source material was peripheral blood, sampled 12 weeks after starting pembrolizumab. These receptors originate from an adult with mismatch repair-deficient cancer.

The chain combines TRBV21-1 with TRBJ2-7; TRBD2, the D gene given by the table, was not confirmed from the DNA. TRBV21-1 is reported as a pseudogene. This CDR3 has 16 amino acids. The CDR3 here is CASSKSHNEVGYEQYF. CDR3 DNA sequence: TGTGCCAGCAGCAAGAGTCACAACGAGGTCGGCTACGAGCAGTACTTC.

The chain employs TRBV27 and TRBJ2-1; 10 positions match TRBD2. CDR3 length: 16 amino acids. J lost 4 bases, V lost 0 bases, and 3 bases had no gene match. The germline V gene has CDR1 MNHEY and CDR2 SMNVEV (reference sequence). The CDR3 protein is CASSLSPTSGYNEQFF. Here the CDR3 DNA reads TGTGCCAGCAGTTTATCACCGACTAGCGGGTACAATGAGCAGTTCTTC.

The rearrangement links TRBV11-1 to TRBJ2-7; D unclear. From germline, CDR1 is SGHAT and CDR2 FQDESV (reference sequence). Trimming stripped 1 base from V and 2 bases from J, with 9 bases between. The CDR3 is 14 residues long. CDR3 DNA sequence: TGTGCCAGCAGCTTAGTACGGTCCGCCTACGAGCAGTACTTC. Translated, it gives CASSLVRSAYEQYF.

This clone occurred once. V and J are TRBV4-3 and TRBJ2-7; D is unclear. Germline CDR1 and CDR2: LGHNA and YSLEER. Trimming took off 2 bases at V and 5 bases at J, with 13 bases between the two ends. This CDR3 has 14 amino acids. CDR3 nucleotide sequence: TGCGCCAGCAGCCAACAAAAAGCCTTGCACGAGCAGTACTTC. Translation gives CASSQQKALHEQYF.

The V gene is TRBV5-6, the J gene TRBJ1-1, with a tentative D call TRBD1 (6 bases). Germline loops: CDR1 SGHDT, CDR2 YYEEEE. The CDR3 runs to 14 residues. V dropped 2 bases and J dropped 6 bases, with 14 bases sitting between them. CDR3 region: CASSFRQARPEAFF. For the CDR3, the DNA is TGTGCCAGCAGCTTTAGACAGGCACGGCCTGAAGCTTTCTTT. Looking up the rest from reference TRBV5-6 and TRBJ1-1 gives the full variable domain: DAGVTQSPTHLIKTRGQQVTLRCSPKSGHDTVSWYQQALGQGPQFIFQYYEEEERQRGNFPDRFSGHQFPNYSSELNVNALLLGDSALYLCASSFRQARPEAFFGQGTRLTVV.

V usage is TRBV19 and J usage is TRBJ2-7; maybe TRBD2 (5 bases). V was trimmed by 11 bases and J by 3 bases, leaving 20 bases between them. The germline gives CDR1 LNHDA, CDR2 SQIVND (reference sequence). This CDR3 comprises 14 residues. The CDR3 DNA follows: TGTGCCGCTTCCTCGGGATATGAACACTACGAGCAGTACTTC. As protein: CAASSGYEHYEQYF.

This clone was recorded once. The chain joins TRBV11-2 to TRBJ2-1; 8 bases line up with TRBD1. Germline V gives CDR1 SGHAT, CDR2 FQNNGV. Trimming took 5 bases from V and 8 from J; bases not matched to a gene: 11. The CDR3 is 15 amino acids. CDR3 protein: CASSPLTGAFDEQFF. The CDR3 coding sequence is TGTGCCAGCAGCCCTTTGACAGGGGCCTTCGATGAGCAGTTCTTC.

This rearrangement joins TRBV30 to TRBJ1-4; a weak D match, TRBD1 (5 bases). The CDR3 runs to 15 residues. Germline V gene data show CDR1 as GTSNPN and CDR2 as SVGIG (reference sequence). V dropped 1 base and J dropped 7 bases, with 16 bases sitting between them. The CDR3 reads CAWSAIQGFGEKLFF. DNA for the CDR3: TGTGCCTGGAGTGCGATCCAGGGTTTTGGTGAAAAACTGTTTTTT.

This clone has only one observation. This sequence joins TRBV19 and TRBJ2-3; 8 bases fit TRBD1. The CDR3 length is 15 residues. CDR1 and CDR2 from the germline V gene are LNHDA and SQIVND (reference sequence). Trimming at V came to 6 bases and at J to 5 bases, leaving 10 bases not matched to a gene. Here the CDR3 DNA reads TGTGCCAGTAGCAACCAGGGGGCGCAGGGAGATACGCAGTATTTT. Translated, it gives CASSNQGAQGDTQYF. Filled out from reference TRBV19 and TRBJ2-3, the complete variable domain reads DGGITQSPKYLFRKEGQNVTLSCEQNLNHDAMYWYRQDPGQGLRLIYYSQIVNDFQKGDIAEGYSVSREKKESFPLTVTSAQKNPTAFYLCASSNQGAQGDTQYFGPGTRLTVL.

CDR3 bases: TGTGCCTGGAGTGCCCCGCTGGGGGCGTTTCAAAAACTGTTTTTT. It codes for CAWSAPLGAFQKLFF. The V and J genes are TRBV30 and TRBJ1-4, with D possibly being TRBD1 (6 bases). Germline V gene sequence: CDR1 GTSNPN, CDR2 SVGIG (reference sequence). V gave up 1 base and J gave up 9 bases, with 18 bases separating them. The CDR3 extends over 15 amino acids.

The chain recombines TRBV30 with TRBJ2-4, with TRBD1 identical over 10 bases. J lost 1 base, V lost 0 bases, and 12 bases had no gene match. This CDR3 is built from 19 residues. Germline assignment: CDR1 GTSNPN and CDR2 SVGIG (reference sequence). CDR3 loop: CAWSVDPGQGPVAKNIQYF. DNA for the CDR3: TGTGCCTGGAGTGTGGACCCGGGACAGGGGCCGGTGGCCAAAAACATTCAGTACTTC.

This clone was detected once. As DNA, the CDR3 is TGTGCCAGCAGTTACGGACTAGCGGGAGGGTCCCACGAGCAGTACTTC. Its translation: CASSYGLAGGSHEQYF. The chain employs TRBV6-5 and TRBJ2-7, with 15 bases aligning to TRBD2. The CDR3 spans 16 residues. The ends lost 2 bases at V and 5 bases at J; junction bases unmatched: 4. Germline values: CDR1 MNHEY, CDR2 SVGAGI.

This clone was seen just once. The chain employs TRBV6-5 and TRBJ1-1; D gene uncertain. Germline assignment: CDR1 MNHEY and CDR2 SVGAGI. Trimming shortened V by 6 bases and J by 0 bases, and 11 bases separated the two germline ends. CDR3 length: 14 residues. CDR3 sequence reads: CASSSGEMNTEAFF. CDR3 sequence (DNA): TGTGCCAGCAGCTCAGGCGAAATGAACACTGAAGCTTTCTTT.

The chain uses TRBV10-3 and TRBJ1-1; the D gene is possibly TRBD1 (5 bases). There are 13 residues in the CDR3. The germline V gene encodes CDR1 ENHRY and CDR2 SYGVKD. Deletions cut 1 base from V and 6 bases from J, with 9 bases between. CDR3 bases: TGTGCCATCAGTGAGTTGGGGGGGGCTGAAGCTTTCTTT. This sequence encodes CAISELGGAEAFF.

This clone turned up a few times. The CDR3 loop reads CAWSVGPPLYF. The CDR3 DNA follows: TGTGCCTGGAGTGTAGGTCCGCCCTTGTATTTT. The rearrangement joins TRBV30 to TRBJ2-3; D call uncertain. Deletions cut 0 bases from V and 14 bases from J, with 12 bases between. The germline V gene encodes CDR1 GTSNPN and CDR2 SVGIG (reference sequence). The CDR3 has 11 residues.

The chain combines TRBV6-1 with TRBJ1-2, with D possibly matching TRBD1 (5 bases). Germline assignment: CDR1 MNHNS and CDR2 SASEGT. CDR3 size: 14 residues. V lost 6 bases and J lost 5, with 16 bases in between. The chain's CDR3 is CASRPPGLLYGYTF. The CDR3 nucleotides are TGTGCCAGCAGGCCCCCGGGACTTTTATATGGCTACACCTTC.

This clone was observed once. The chain carries TRBV29-1 and TRBJ1-1; no clear D. Deletions cut 4 bases from V and 2 bases from J, with 8 bases between. Germline CDR1 and CDR2: SQVTM and ANQGSEA. There are 12 residues in the CDR3. CDR3 loop: CSVGIGNTEAFF. The CDR3 DNA reads TGCAGCGTTGGAATAGGTAACACTGAAGCTTTCTTT.

As DNA, the CDR3 is TGTGCCAGTAGGCCAGTTAGACAGCTCACTGAAGCTTTCTTT. It specifies CASRPVRQLTEAFF. The V and J genes are TRBV19 and TRBJ1-1; D is perhaps TRBD1 (5 bases). The V gene lost 6 bases and the J gene lost 4 bases, with 15 bases spanning the gap. CDR3 length: 14 residues. The germline gives CDR1 LNHDA, CDR2 SQIVND (reference sequence).

This clone was seen just once. As DNA, the CDR3 is TGTGCCATCAGTGAGTCAGGCGTGGAGGCTGACTATGGCTACACCTTC. Translating gives CAISESGVEADYGYTF. The chain combines TRBV10-3 with TRBJ1-2; D remains ambiguous. The CDR3 runs to 16 residues. Trimming shortened V by 0 bases and J by 3 bases, and 14 bases separated the two germline ends. Germline CDR1 ENHRY, CDR2 SYGVKD.

Only a few counts were recorded for this clone. V is TRBV28 and J is TRBJ1-3, with a tentative D call TRBD1 (5 bases). V lost 8 bases, J lost 0 bases, and 11 bases lay in between. Germline V lookup: CDR1 MDHEN, CDR2 SYDVKM. The CDR3 length is 14 residues. CDR3 nucleotide sequence: TGTGCCAGCGAAGGGGCGAGCTCTGGAAACACCATATATTTT. It specifies CASEGASSGNTIYF.